Each of the 16 T cell receptor beta chains below was sequenced from the same sample in a study. TCRdb reanalysed the RT-PCR reads using MiXCR and keeps one entry per CDR3 protein. This sample has more than 600,000 distinct CDR3 sequences; 12% to 15% occur once, and the top ten carry about 3.9%. Sequencing was carried out using memory CD4+ T cells from blood. All receptors derive from a female donor in good health, serving as a healthy control.

J is TRBJ1-5 and V is TRBV2; D not resolved. Trimming took off 10 bases at V and 0 bases at J, with 22 bases between the two ends. The CDR3 is 17 residues long. Per germline, CDR1 SNHLY and CDR2 FYNNEI. The CDR3 region is CATVKGAVPYSNQPQHF. In DNA, the CDR3 is TGTGCCACCGTAAAGGGCGCGGTCCCCTATAGCAATCAGCCCCAGCATTTT.

Only a few counts were recorded for this clonotype. CDR3 amino acids: CASSQVQRGAYEQYF. In DNA, the CDR3 is TGTGCCAGCAGCCAAGTTCAGCGGGGAGCCTACGAGCAGTACTTC. The chain joins TRBV4-2 to TRBJ2-7, with TRBD2 identical over 7 bases. Unmatched junction bases numbered 5, after V lost 1 base and J lost 2 bases. The CDR3 is 15 residues long. The germline V gene has CDR1 LGHNA and CDR2 YNFKEQ.

This clonotype was seen a handful of times. The chain combines TRBV28 with TRBJ2-7, with D unresolved. The CDR3 consists of 12 residues. The V end was cut by 6 bases, the J end by 5 bases, with 11 bases between. The V gene's germline CDR1 is MDHEN and CDR2 SYDVKM. The CDR3 nucleotides read TGTGCCAGCAGATCGCCCCTGCACGAGCAGTACTTC. This encodes CASRSPLHEQYF.

In its sample, this clonotype was seen a few times. This rearrangement joins TRBV20-1 to TRBJ2-3; 9 nucleotides agree with TRBD2. Germline lookup yields CDR1 DFQATT and CDR2 SNEGSKA (reference sequence). V lost 6 bases, J lost 8 bases, and 9 bases stayed unmatched. The CDR3 has 13 residues. Here the CDR3 reads CSAQTAGGGTQYF. As DNA, the CDR3 is TGCAGTGCCCAAACAGCGGGGGGAGGTACGCAGTATTTT.

This clonotype was detected many times. The CDR3 DNA reads TGTGCCAGCAGTTCGACAGTTGAAGCTTTCTTT. Its protein is CASSSTVEAFF. The chain combines TRBV12-3 or TRBV12-4 with TRBJ1-1, with D possibly TRBD1 on 5 matching bases. This CDR3 has 11 amino acids. Between the trimmed V and J ends, which lost 4 bases and 7 bases, there was a span of 7 bases.

The rearrangement uses TRBV6-2 or TRBV6-3 and TRBJ2-2; D assignment may be TRBD1 or TRBD2 (5 bases each). The V end was cut by 4 bases, the J end by 3 bases, with 12 bases between. The CDR3 runs to 15 residues. Germline CDR1 is MNHEY and CDR2 is SVGEGT. CDR3 loop: CASSFMRGDTGELFF. DNA for the CDR3: TGTGCCAGCAGTTTTATGAGGGGAGACACCGGGGAGCTGTTTTTT.

This clonotype turned up a few times. The rearrangement links TRBV7-9 to TRBJ2-1; a weak D match, TRBD2 (6 bases). V was shortened by 2 bases and J by 0 bases, with 11 bases between the two germline ends. CDR1 is SEHNR and CDR2 is FQNEAQ in the germline V gene (reference sequence). The CDR3 totals 16 residues. This CDR3 reads CASSLRATSSYNEQFF. The DNA of the CDR3 is TGTGCCAGCAGCTTAAGGGCGACTAGCTCCTACAATGAGCAGTTCTTC. The full variable domain, completed using reference TRBV7-9 and TRBJ2-1, is DTGVSQNPRHKITKRGQNVTFRCDPISEHNRLYWYRQTLGQGPEFLTYFQNEAQLEKSRLLSDRFSAERPKGSFSTLEIQRTEQGDSAMYLCASSLRATSSYNEQFFGPGTRLTVL.

This clonotype was seen many times. DNA for the CDR3: TGTGCCAGCAGTTTTCGAGGGATCGAGCAGTACTTC. Protein product: CASSFRGIEQYF. This chain uses TRBV27 with TRBJ2-7, with D perhaps TRBD2 (5 bases). The V and J ends lost 3 bases and 6 bases respectively, with 9 bases between them. CDR1 and CDR2 (germline): MNHEY, SMNVEV (reference sequence). CDR3 length: 12 residues.

This clonotype has just a few counts. V is TRBV24-1 and J is TRBJ2-1; 7 bases line up with TRBD2. V shed 2 bases, J shed 2 bases, and the junction held 5 bases outside the gene matches. The CDR3 sequence is 16 residues long. Looked up from germline, CDR1 is KGHDR and CDR2 is SFDVKD. CDR3 sequence reads: CATSDSRGGTYNEQFF. CDR3 DNA: TGTGCCACCAGTGATTCAAGGGGAGGGACCTACAATGAGCAGTTCTTC.

The rearrangement joins TRBV7-9 to TRBJ1-1, with 8 nucleotides matching TRBD1. V was clipped by 8 bases and J by 0 bases; unmatched bases: 5. Per the germline V gene, CDR1 is SEHNR and CDR2 is FQNEAQ (reference sequence). The CDR3 is 14 residues long. This CDR3 reads CASGDRFMNTEAFF. In DNA, the CDR3 is TGTGCCAGCGGGGACAGGTTCATGAACACTGAAGCTTTCTTT.

This chain connects TRBV9 to TRBJ2-5, with TRBD2 matching over 9 bases. The germline gives CDR1 SGDLS, CDR2 YYNGEE. J gave up 5 bases and V 4 bases, and 12 bases lay outside the gene matches. The CDR3 spans 16 residues. The CDR3: CASSPRTSESLETQYF. The CDR3 DNA follows: TGTGCCAGCAGCCCCCGGACTAGCGAGAGTCTGGAGACCCAGTACTTC.

The chain carries TRBV5-5 and TRBJ2-1; a weak D match, TRBD2 (6 bases). The CDR3 has 12 amino acids. Germline V gene data show CDR1 as SGHKS and CDR2 as YYEKEE (reference sequence). Trimming cost V 2 bases and J 11 bases, with 11 bases left between them. The CDR3 DNA reads TGTGCCAGCAGCTTTGGGACTGTTCAGCAGTTCTTC. As protein: CASSFGTVQQFF.

This clonotype was counted only a few times. This chain joins TRBV10-3 and TRBJ2-3; 8 bases are a match to TRBD2. The CDR3 spans 15 residues. Germline loops: CDR1 ENHRY, CDR2 SYGVKD. The V gene end was trimmed by 2 bases and the J gene end by 6 bases; junction bases not matched to a gene: 7. Here the CDR3 reads CAISEREGQFDTQYF. CDR3 coding DNA: TGTGCCATCAGTGAGCGGGAGGGCCAATTTGATACGCAGTATTTT.

This rearrangement joins TRBV7-2 to TRBJ2-1; either TRBD1 or TRBD2 may supply D (5 bases each). V gave up 5 bases and J gave up 4 bases, with 15 bases separating them. The CDR3 totals 15 residues. Germline values: CDR1 SGHTA, CDR2 FQGNSA. The CDR3 spells CASSISVGEYNEQFF. The CDR3 region has the DNA TGTGCCAGCAGCATTAGCGTAGGGGAATACAATGAGCAGTTCTTC.

This clonotype came up a few times. The V and J genes are TRBV18 and TRBJ1-3; D not certain. Germline CDR1 KGHSH, CDR2 LQKENI. V was trimmed by 2 bases and J by 5 bases, leaving 13 bases between them. The CDR3 contains 15 residues. The CDR3 reads CASSPMGDRRNTIYF. CDR3 DNA sequence: TGTGCCAGCTCACCAATGGGAGACCGCCGAAACACCATATATTTT.

This clonotype has ten or more counts. The chain joins TRBV20-1 to TRBJ2-4; D gene unclear. CDR3 size: 14 residues. Trimming stripped 0 bases from V and 9 bases from J, with 15 bases between. Germline loops: CDR1 DFQATT, CDR2 SNEGSKA (reference sequence). The CDR3 loop reads CSARDAVGSGIQYF. The CDR3 nucleotides are TGCAGTGCTAGAGACGCGGTGGGGTCAGGCATTCAGTACTTC.